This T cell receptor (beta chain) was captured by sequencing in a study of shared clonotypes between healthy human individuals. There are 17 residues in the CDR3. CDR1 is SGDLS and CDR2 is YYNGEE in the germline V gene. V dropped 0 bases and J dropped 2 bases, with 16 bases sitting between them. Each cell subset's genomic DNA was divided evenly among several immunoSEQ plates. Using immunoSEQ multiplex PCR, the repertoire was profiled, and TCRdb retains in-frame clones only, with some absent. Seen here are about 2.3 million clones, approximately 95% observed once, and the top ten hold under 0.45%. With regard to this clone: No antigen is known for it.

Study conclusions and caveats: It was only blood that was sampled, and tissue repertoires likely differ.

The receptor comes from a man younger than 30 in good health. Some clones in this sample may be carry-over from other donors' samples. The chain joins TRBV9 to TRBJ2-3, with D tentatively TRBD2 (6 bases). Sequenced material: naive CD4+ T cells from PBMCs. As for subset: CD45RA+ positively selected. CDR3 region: CASSVAGLARVTDTQYF. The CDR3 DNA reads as TGTGCCAGCAGCGTAGCTGGGCTAGCGAGGGTCACAGATACGCAGTATTTT.